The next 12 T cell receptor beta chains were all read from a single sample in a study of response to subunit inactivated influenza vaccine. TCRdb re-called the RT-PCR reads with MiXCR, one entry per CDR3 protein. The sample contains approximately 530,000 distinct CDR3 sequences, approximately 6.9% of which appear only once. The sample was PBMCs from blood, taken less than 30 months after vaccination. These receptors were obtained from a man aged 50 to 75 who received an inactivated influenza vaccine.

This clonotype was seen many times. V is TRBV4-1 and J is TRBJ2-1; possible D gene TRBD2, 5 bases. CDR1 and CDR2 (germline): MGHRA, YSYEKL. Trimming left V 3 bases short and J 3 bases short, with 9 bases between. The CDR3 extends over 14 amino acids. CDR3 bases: TGCGCCAGCAGCCAGATCCGGGGCTACAATGAGCAGTTCTTC. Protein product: CASSQIRGYNEQFF.

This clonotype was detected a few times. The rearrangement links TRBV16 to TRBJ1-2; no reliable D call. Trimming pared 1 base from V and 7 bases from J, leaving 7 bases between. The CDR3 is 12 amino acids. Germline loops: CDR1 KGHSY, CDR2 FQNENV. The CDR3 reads CASSQLSGGYTF. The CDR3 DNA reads TGTGCCAGCAGCCAATTAAGTGGTGGCTACACCTTC.

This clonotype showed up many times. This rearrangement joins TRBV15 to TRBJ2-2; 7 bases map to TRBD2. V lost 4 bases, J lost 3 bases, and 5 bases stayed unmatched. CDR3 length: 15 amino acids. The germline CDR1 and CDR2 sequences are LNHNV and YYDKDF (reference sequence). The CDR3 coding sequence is TGTGCCACCAGCACCGGGACTATGGACACCGGGGAGCTGTTTTTT. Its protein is CATSTGTMDTGELFF.

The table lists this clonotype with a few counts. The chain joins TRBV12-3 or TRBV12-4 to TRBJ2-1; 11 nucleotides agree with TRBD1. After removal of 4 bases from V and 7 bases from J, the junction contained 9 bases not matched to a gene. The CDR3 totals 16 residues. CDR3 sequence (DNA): TGTGCCAGCAGTTCAGGCCGGGACAGGGGGAATAATGAGCAGTTCTTC. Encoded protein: CASSSGRDRGNNEQFF.

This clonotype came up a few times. DNA for the CDR3: TGCAGTGCTACGGACAGGGGGGGAAGAGAAAAACTGTTTTTT. Its protein is CSATDRGGREKLFF. This sequence joins TRBV20-1 and TRBJ1-4; the match to TRBD1 covers 10 bases. V lost 4 bases, J lost 8 bases, and 7 bases stayed unmatched. CDR3 length: 14 amino acids. The germline V gene encodes CDR1 DFQATT and CDR2 SNEGSKA (reference sequence).

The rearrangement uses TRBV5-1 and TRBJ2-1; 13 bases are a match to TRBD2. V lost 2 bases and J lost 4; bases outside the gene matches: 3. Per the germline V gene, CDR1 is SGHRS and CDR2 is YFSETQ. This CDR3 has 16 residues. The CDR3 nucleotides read TGCGCCAGCAGCTTAGGGACTAGCGGGAATTACAATGAGCAGTTCTTC. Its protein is CASSLGTSGNYNEQFF.

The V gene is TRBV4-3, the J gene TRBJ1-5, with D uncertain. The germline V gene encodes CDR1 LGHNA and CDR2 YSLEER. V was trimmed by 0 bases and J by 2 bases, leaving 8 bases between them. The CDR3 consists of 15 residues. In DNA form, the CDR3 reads TGCGCCAGCAGCCAAGAACATACAGGCAATCAGCCCCAGCATTTT. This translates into CASSQEHTGNQPQHF.

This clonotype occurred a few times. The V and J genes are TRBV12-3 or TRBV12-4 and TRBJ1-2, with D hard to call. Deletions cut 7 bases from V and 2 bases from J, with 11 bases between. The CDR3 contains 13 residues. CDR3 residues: CASTLTANYGYTF. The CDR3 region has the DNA TGTGCCAGCACCCTGACGGCCAACTATGGCTACACCTTC.

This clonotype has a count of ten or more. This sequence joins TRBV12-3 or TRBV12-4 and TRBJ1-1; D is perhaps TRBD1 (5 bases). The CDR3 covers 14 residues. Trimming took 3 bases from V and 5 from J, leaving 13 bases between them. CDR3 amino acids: CASSFSRDGTEAFF. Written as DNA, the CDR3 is TGTGCCAGCAGTTTTTCCAGGGACGGAACTGAAGCTTTCTTT.

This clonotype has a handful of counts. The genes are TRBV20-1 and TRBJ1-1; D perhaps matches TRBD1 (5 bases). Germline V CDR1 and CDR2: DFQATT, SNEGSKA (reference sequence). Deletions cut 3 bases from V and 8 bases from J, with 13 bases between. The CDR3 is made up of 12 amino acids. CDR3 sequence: CSARWGLGEAFF. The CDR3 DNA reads TGCAGTGCTAGGTGGGGCTTGGGCGAAGCTTTCTTT.

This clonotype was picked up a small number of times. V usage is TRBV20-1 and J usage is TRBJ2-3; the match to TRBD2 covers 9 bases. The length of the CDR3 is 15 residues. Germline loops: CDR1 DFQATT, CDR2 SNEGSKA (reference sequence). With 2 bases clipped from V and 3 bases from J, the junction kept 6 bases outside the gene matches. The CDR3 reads CSARPTSGRTDTQYF. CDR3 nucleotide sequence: TGCAGTGCTAGACCCACGAGCGGGAGGACAGATACGCAGTATTTT.

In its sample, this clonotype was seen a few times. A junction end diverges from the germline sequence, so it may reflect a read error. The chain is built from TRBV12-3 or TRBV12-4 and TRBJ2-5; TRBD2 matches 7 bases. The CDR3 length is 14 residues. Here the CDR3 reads CASGLWGGQETQYF. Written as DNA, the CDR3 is TGTGCCAGCGGTTTATGGGGGGGGCAAGAGACCCAGTACTTC.